This T cell receptor beta chain was sequenced for a study of T-cell memory formation after mild COVID-19. Using its own MiXCR run on the 5' RACE reads, TCRdb lists one record per CDR3 protein. The repertoire holds 500,000 to 550,000 distinct CDR3 sequences, with just over 20% as singletons. V lost 4 bases, J lost 9 bases, and 9 bases stayed unmatched. Germline V gives CDR1 SGHTA, CDR2 FQGNSA. The CDR3 consists of 14 residues. This chain links TRBV7-2 with TRBJ2-7, with 10 bases lining up with TRBD1. This receptor was taken from an adult woman who had mild COVID-19 (a few samples of this study predate the infection). Cell type and time point are not known. Sequencing was done on a sample of PBMCs or a T cell subset sorted from them (not recorded which). The CDR3 DNA reads as TGTGCCAGCAGCTCGGGACAGGGGCATAATCGGCAGTACTTC. This codes for CASSSGQGHNRQYF.